This T cell receptor (beta chain) was obtained from a study of shared clonotypes between healthy human individuals. In the case of this clone: The antigen is undetermined.

Naive-designated CD8 cells lacked CD45RO, were positively enriched for CCR7, and omitted terminally differentiated effector memory CD45RA+ cells. The study, taken as a whole, reports: Among donors, clonotype sharing was expected to be affected by sequencing depth. The four-donor shared clonotypes exceeded non-shared clonotypes in generation probability, with non-shared ones scoring lower.

The V end lost 3 bases, the J end lost 2 bases, and 20 bases lay between the germline ends. CDR3 length: 18 amino acids. Germline V lookup: CDR1 MDHEN, CDR2 SYDVKM. Splitting of each subset's genomic DNA was done evenly across several immunoSEQ plates. Libraries were prepared by immunoSEQ multiplex PCR; TCRdb keeps only in-frame clonotypes and omits some of them. The repertoire includes approximately 840,000 clones, roughly 96% of them detected once, and less than 0.25% sits in the top ten. The origin of this receptor is a man younger than 40 in good health. The chain carries TRBV28 and TRBJ2-1, with D unclear. The sequenced sample was naive CD8+ T cells sorted from blood. The CDR3 sequence: CASSLEEARLRTYNEQFF. The CDR3 nucleotides are TGTGCCAGCAGTTTGGAAGAGGCTCGGTTACGGACCTACAATGAGCAGTTCTTC.